This TCR beta chain stems from a study of cytomegalovirus exposure and HLA in healthy donors. TCRdb's copy holds only in-frame clones and misses some; the assay was immunoSEQ multiplex PCR. The repertoire holds tens of thousands of clones, with just under 95% as singletons. From germline, CDR1 is MNHEY and CDR2 SVGAGI. The CDR3 has 15 amino acids. After removal of 7 bases from V and 7 bases from J, the junction contained 7 bases not matched to a gene. V is TRBV6-5 and J is TRBJ1-6, with 10 bases fitting TRBD1. The sequence came from a man in his late teens or twenties in good health and CMV-seronegative. Source material: PBMCs. CDR3 residues: CASTGPGQGNSPLHF. CDR3 nucleotides: TGTGCCAGCACCGGCCCGGGACAGGGGAATTCACCCCTCCACTTT.